The 8 T cell receptor beta chains reported below all come from one sample, sequenced in a study of metastatic and nonmetastatic thyroid tumors. TCRdb reprocessed the PCR reads via MiXCR. The table has 30,000 to 35,000 clones, 20% to 25% seen once. Patients had received no treatment of any kind before thyroid surgery. The sequenced material came from tumor tissue. The receptors come from a male donor with papillary thyroid cancer or a benign thyroid nodule (not recorded which). Some clones in this sample may be carry-over from other donors' samples.

The sample holds many counts of this clone. V gene TRBV7-8 combines with J gene TRBJ2-7; 10 bases fit TRBD1. V lost 5 bases and J lost 5; bases outside the gene matches: 6. CDR1 and CDR2 from the germline V gene are SGHVS and FQNEAQ. This CDR3 has 14 amino acids. CDR3 region: CASSADRGLDEQYF. CDR3 DNA sequence: TGTGCCAGCAGCGCAGACAGGGGGCTCGACGAGCAGTACTTC.

This clone was recorded a few times. The chain recombines TRBV5-5 with TRBJ1-3; no definite D call. Germline V lookup: CDR1 SGHKS, CDR2 YYEKEE (reference sequence). Trimming removed 4 bases at V and 2 bases at J, with 10 bases between. The CDR3 has 14 amino acids. CDR3 coding DNA: TGTGCCAGCAGCCCGGCCGGGACTGGAAACACCATATATTTT. This codes for CASSPAGTGNTIYF.

This clone has ten or more counts. V is TRBV3-1 and J is TRBJ1-1, with D perhaps matching TRBD1 (5 bases). V lost 3 bases to trimming and J lost 0 bases, with 14 bases between them. This CDR3 is built from 16 residues. Germline CDR1 and CDR2: LGHDT and YNNKEL (reference sequence). The CDR3 loop reads CASSQGGPTLNTEAFF. The CDR3 bases are TGTGCCAGCAGCCAGGGGGGACCCACCTTGAACACTGAAGCTTTCTTT.

About this clone: One junction end disagrees with the germline gene, perhaps due to a read error. V usage is TRBV20-1 and J usage is TRBJ2-5; D possibly corresponds to TRBD1 (5 bases). Germline values: CDR1 DFQATT, CDR2 SNEGSKA (reference sequence). The CDR3 length is 15 residues. CDR3 sequence (DNA): TGCAGTGCTATAGATGGGCAGGACATACAAGAGACCCAGTGCTTC. Its protein product is CSAIDGQDIQETQCF.

The rearrangement links TRBV6-1 to TRBJ1-4; possibly TRBD1 for D (5 bases). The CDR3 runs to 14 residues. V lost 11 bases and J lost 4, with 17 bases in between. From germline, CDR1 is MNHNS and CDR2 SASEGT. Here the CDR3 reads CAGTSGLLNEKLFF. In nucleotides, the CDR3 is TGTGCCGGTACCTCGGGACTGCTTAATGAAAAACTGTTTTTT.

Sample share makes this clone medium-sized. The chain combines TRBV2 with TRBJ1-5, with D uncertain. CDR1 SNHLY and CDR2 FYNNEI come from the germline V gene. Trimming took 3 bases from V and 3 from J, leaving 12 bases between them. The CDR3 spans 15 residues. The CDR3 coding sequence is TGTGCCAGCAGTGAGCTCACTGGGATCAATCAGCCCCAGCATTTT. This gives the protein CASSELTGINQPQHF.

This clone was counted once. Germline and junction disagree at one end, which may indicate a read error. The V call is TRBV11-1, the J call TRBJ1-1; 8 bases agree with TRBD1. This CDR3 comprises 16 residues. The germline V gene has CDR1 SGHAT and CDR2 FQDESV (reference sequence). CDR3 sequence reads: CASSLVSWTGNTEAFF. The CDR3 DNA is TGTGCCAGCAGCTTAGTGTCCTGGACAGGGAACACCGAAGCTTTCTTT.

This clone has at least ten counts. A much larger clone is a single base away; this may be a read error. This sequence joins TRBV20-1 and TRBJ1-2; 8 nucleotides match TRBD1. Trimming at V came to 1 base and at J to 4 bases, leaving 11 bases not matched to a gene. The CDR3 sequence is 16 residues long. Looked up from germline, CDR1 is DFQATT and CDR2 is SNEGSKA (reference sequence). The chain's CDR3 is CSARAGQGEACYGYTF. The CDR3 coding sequence is TGCAGTGCTAGAGCCGGACAGGGAGAAGCTTGCTATGGCTACACCTTC.